A selection of T cell receptor beta chains follows, all from one sample in a study of T-cell reconstitution after alpha-beta-depleted transplantation in children. TCRdb processed the PCR reads anew with MiXCR; each CDR3 protein has one entry. The sample has approximately 980,000 distinct CDR3 sequences, about 29% seen once. Material: PBMCs, mostly from graft donor cells, obtained 360 days after TCRalphabeta/CD19-depleted stem cell transplant. All receptors derive from a boy under three years old who had a stem cell transplant for SCID, so the T cells may come from the graft donor. Both conserved end residues are part of each CDR3. A D gene is named only where the DNA matches it firmly. Not every row has a clone size; where given, it reads once, few, many or a size class.

v_call: TRBV15; clone_size: .; j_call: TRBJ1-5; d_call: TRBD1; cdr3_aa: CATSRGGKTGDSNQPQHF; cdr3_nt: TGTGCCACCAGCAGAGGAGGCAAGACAGGGGATAGCAATCAGCCCCAGCATTTT
v_call: TRBV20-1; clone_size: few; j_call: TRBJ1-5; d_call: .; cdr3_aa: CSAREGQVNQPQHF; cdr3_nt: TGCAGTGCTAGAGAGGGGCAGGTCAATCAGCCCCAGCATTTT
v_call: TRBV10-3; clone_size: .; j_call: TRBJ1-2; d_call: TRBD1; cdr3_aa: CAIRPPGTGTNYGYTF; cdr3_nt: TGTGCCATCAGACCCCCCGGGACAGGAACTAACTATGGCTACACCTTC
v_call: TRBV5-6; clone_size: .; j_call: TRBJ2-2; d_call: .; cdr3_aa: CASSFIFRPNTGELFF; cdr3_nt: TGTGCCAGCAGCTTCATTTTCCGTCCGAACACCGGGGAGCTGTTTTTT
v_call: TRBV3-1; clone_size: once; j_call: TRBJ1-1; d_call: .; cdr3_aa: CASSQDGKGRNTEAFF; cdr3_nt: TGTGCCAGCAGCCAAGATGGGAAGGGGCGGAACACTGAAGCTTTCTTT
v_call: TRBV29-1; clone_size: .; j_call: TRBJ2-3; d_call: .; cdr3_aa: CSVSPRRGGADTQYF; cdr3_nt: TGCAGCGTTTCTCCGCGACGTGGGGGCGCAGATACGCAGTATTTT
v_call: TRBV6-6; clone_size: few; j_call: TRBJ2-7; d_call: .; cdr3_aa: CASTATGHYEQYF; cdr3_nt: TGTGCCAGCACTGCGACTGGCCACTACGAGCAGTACTTC
v_call: TRBV12-3/TRBV12-4; clone_size: few; j_call: TRBJ2-7; d_call: TRBD1; cdr3_aa: CASSSGTGEYEQYF; cdr3_nt: TGTGCCAGCAGTTCGGGGACAGGGGAGTACGAGCAGTACTTC
v_call: TRBV29-1; clone_size: .; j_call: TRBJ1-2; d_call: .; cdr3_aa: CSIRDNGPGYTF; cdr3_nt: TGCAGCATCCGGGACAACGGACCTGGCTACACCTTC
v_call: TRBV4-3; clone_size: .; j_call: TRBJ2-2; d_call: .; cdr3_aa: CASSSQINTGELFF; cdr3_nt: TGCGCCAGCAGCTCACAGATTAACACCGGGGAGCTGTTTTTT
v_call: TRBV24-1; clone_size: .; j_call: TRBJ2-3; d_call: .; cdr3_aa: CATSDAPGGAAGATTDTQYF; cdr3_nt: TGTGCCACCAGTGACGCGCCTGGTGGGGCCGCGGGGGCGACCACAGATACGCAGTATTTT
v_call: TRBV29-1; clone_size: few; j_call: TRBJ1-5; d_call: .; cdr3_aa: CSVQQGSPNQPQHF; cdr3_nt: TGCAGCGTTCAACAGGGTTCCCCCAATCAGCCCCAGCATTTT
v_call: TRBV25-1; clone_size: few; j_call: TRBJ2-1; d_call: .; cdr3_aa: CASSDRQARGRNEQFF; cdr3_nt: TGTGCCAGCAGTGACCGACAGGCAAGGGGGAGGAATGAGCAGTTCTTC
v_call: TRBV12-3/TRBV12-4; clone_size: .; j_call: TRBJ2-1; d_call: TRBD1; cdr3_aa: CASRSTGFEQFF; cdr3_nt: TGTGCCAGCAGATCGACAGGGTTTGAGCAGTTCTTC
v_call: TRBV20-1; clone_size: .; j_call: TRBJ2-5; d_call: TRBD1; cdr3_aa: CSASRGRGTQETQYF; cdr3_nt: TGCAGTGCTAGCAGGGGGCGGGGCACACAAGAGACCCAGTACTTC
v_call: TRBV12-3/TRBV12-4; clone_size: .; j_call: TRBJ2-5; d_call: .; cdr3_aa: CASSLRDLKWETQYF; cdr3_nt: TGTGCCAGCAGTTTAAGGGACTTAAAGTGGGAGACCCAGTACTTC
v_call: TRBV14; clone_size: .; j_call: TRBJ1-1; d_call: .; cdr3_aa: CASSQGLGRTEAFF; cdr3_nt: TGTGCCAGCAGCCAAGGGCTTGGGAGGACTGAAGCTTTCTTT
v_call: TRBV4-1; clone_size: many; j_call: TRBJ1-1; d_call: .; cdr3_aa: CASSPNRVNTEAFF; cdr3_nt: TGCGCCAGCAGTCCTAACAGGGTGAACACTGAAGCTTTCTTT
v_call: TRBV5-1; clone_size: few; j_call: TRBJ1-1; d_call: .; cdr3_aa: CASSLKLNTEAFF; cdr3_nt: TGCGCCAGCAGCTTGAAACTGAACACTGAAGCTTTCTTT
v_call: TRBV20-1; clone_size: .; j_call: TRBJ2-3; d_call: .; cdr3_aa: CSVVSGLLSRTDTQYF; cdr3_nt: TGCAGTGTCGTATCCGGACTGCTTTCGCGCACAGATACGCAGTATTTT
v_call: TRBV4-3; clone_size: few; j_call: TRBJ2-7; d_call: TRBD1; cdr3_aa: CASRLRDSPSYEQYF; cdr3_nt: TGCGCCAGCAGGCTCCGGGACAGCCCCTCCTACGAGCAGTACTTC
v_call: TRBV7-2; clone_size: .; j_call: TRBJ2-7; d_call: .; cdr3_aa: CAISLGAYEQYF; cdr3_nt: TGTGCCATCTCCCTGGGCGCCTACGAGCAGTACTTC
v_call: TRBV28; clone_size: .; j_call: TRBJ1-2; d_call: TRBD1; cdr3_aa: CASREGQGPTAYGYTF; cdr3_nt: TGTGCCAGCAGGGAAGGACAGGGACCTACGGCGTATGGCTACACCTTC
v_call: TRBV25-1; clone_size: few; j_call: TRBJ1-2; d_call: .; cdr3_aa: CASSPTDLYGYTF; cdr3_nt: TGTGCCAGCAGCCCGACGGACCTCTATGGCTACACCTTC
v_call: TRBV27; clone_size: .; j_call: TRBJ2-1; d_call: .; cdr3_aa: CASSPLAQSSYNEQFF; cdr3_nt: TGTGCCAGCAGCCCACTAGCCCAGAGCTCCTACAATGAGCAGTTCTTC
v_call: TRBV20-1; clone_size: .; j_call: TRBJ1-5; d_call: .; cdr3_aa: CSASRSEVSNQPQHF; cdr3_nt: TGCAGTGCTAGTAGGTCCGAAGTTAGCAATCAGCCCCAGCATTTT
v_call: TRBV12-3/TRBV12-4; clone_size: .; j_call: TRBJ2-2; d_call: .; cdr3_aa: CASSLVVHTNTGELFF; cdr3_nt: TGTGCCAGCAGTTTAGTAGTTCACACCAACACCGGGGAGCTGTTTTTT
v_call: TRBV5-6; clone_size: many; j_call: TRBJ2-7; d_call: .; cdr3_aa: CASSLAAYEQYF; cdr3_nt: TGTGCCAGCAGCTTGGCGGCCTACGAGCAGTACTTC
v_call: TRBV6-5; clone_size: few; j_call: TRBJ2-5; d_call: .; cdr3_aa: CASSYSPAVLQETQYF; cdr3_nt: TGTGCCAGCAGTTACTCCCCTGCGGTTCTCCAAGAGACCCAGTACTTC
v_call: TRBV12-3/TRBV12-4; clone_size: .; j_call: TRBJ2-2; d_call: TRBD1; cdr3_aa: CASSSGQGDTGELFF; cdr3_nt: TGTGCCAGCAGTTCGGGACAGGGGGACACCGGGGAGCTGTTTTTT
v_call: TRBV10-3; clone_size: .; j_call: TRBJ2-3; d_call: .; cdr3_aa: CATYNPRGADTQYF; cdr3_nt: TGTGCCACCTATAATCCTAGAGGAGCAGATACGCAGTATTTT
v_call: TRBV12-3/TRBV12-4; clone_size: once; j_call: TRBJ2-3; d_call: .; cdr3_aa: CASSFINTQYF; cdr3_nt: TGTGCCAGCAGTTTTATCAATACGCAGTATTTT
v_call: TRBV7-2; clone_size: few; j_call: TRBJ1-2; d_call: .; cdr3_aa: CASSRYREAEYGYTF; cdr3_nt: TGTGCCAGCAGCAGATACAGGGAGGCTGAATATGGCTACACCTTC
v_call: TRBV12-3/TRBV12-4; clone_size: .; j_call: TRBJ2-5; d_call: TRBD1; cdr3_aa: CASRESTGGGETQYF; cdr3_nt: TGTGCCAGCAGAGAGTCGACAGGGGGCGGGGAGACCCAGTACTTC
v_call: TRBV29-1; clone_size: .; j_call: TRBJ2-3; d_call: .; cdr3_aa: CSVSWQGVADTQYF; cdr3_nt: TGCAGCGTTTCGTGGCAGGGTGTTGCAGATACGCAGTATTTT
v_call: TRBV6-5; clone_size: .; j_call: TRBJ2-1; d_call: TRBD2; cdr3_aa: CASSYGGLAGANEQFF; cdr3_nt: TGTGCCAGCAGTTACGGTGGGCTAGCGGGAGCAAATGAGCAGTTCTTC
v_call: TRBV2; clone_size: once; j_call: TRBJ1-5; d_call: .; cdr3_aa: CASSADGNNQPQHF; cdr3_nt: TGTGCCAGCAGCGCAGACGGGAACAATCAGCCCCAGCATTTT
v_call: TRBV11-2; clone_size: .; j_call: TRBJ2-3; d_call: TRBD1; cdr3_aa: CASSFLPGQGADGATDTQYF; cdr3_nt: TGTGCCAGCAGCTTCTTGCCGGGGCAGGGGGCCGACGGGGCAACAGATACGCAGTATTTT
v_call: TRBV20-1; clone_size: .; j_call: TRBJ2-7; d_call: TRBD1; cdr3_aa: CSARFPGTGSEQYF; cdr3_nt: TGCAGTGCTCGATTCCCCGGGACAGGGAGCGAGCAGTACTTC
v_call: TRBV5-1; clone_size: .; j_call: TRBJ1-5; d_call: .; cdr3_aa: CASSFMGGRQPQHF; cdr3_nt: TGCGCCAGCAGCTTTATGGGCGGGCGTCAGCCCCAGCATTTT
v_call: TRBV7-2; clone_size: .; j_call: TRBJ2-1; d_call: .; cdr3_aa: CASSRPPNDNEQFF; cdr3_nt: TGTGCCAGCAGCCGCCCACCAAACGACAATGAGCAGTTCTTC
v_call: TRBV5-1; clone_size: few; j_call: TRBJ1-1; d_call: .; cdr3_aa: CASSPQGMDTEAFF; cdr3_nt: TGCGCCAGCAGCCCACAGGGTATGGACACTGAAGCTTTCTTT
v_call: TRBV6-5; clone_size: few; j_call: TRBJ2-2; d_call: .; cdr3_aa: CASSYDGRNTGELFF; cdr3_nt: TGTGCCAGCAGTTATGACGGTCGGAACACCGGGGAGCTGTTTTTT
v_call: TRBV15; clone_size: .; j_call: TRBJ2-4; d_call: .; cdr3_aa: CATSPRPGPLNIQYF; cdr3_nt: TGTGCCACCAGCCCCCGCCCGGGACCTCTAAACATTCAGTACTTC
v_call: TRBV3-1; clone_size: .; j_call: TRBJ2-1; d_call: .; cdr3_aa: CASSQRLEPYNEQFF; cdr3_nt: TGTGCCAGCAGCCAGAGACTAGAACCCTACAATGAGCAGTTCTTC
v_call: TRBV6-5; clone_size: .; j_call: TRBJ2-3; d_call: .; cdr3_aa: CASSYSKPGSTDTQYF; cdr3_nt: TGTGCCAGCAGTTACTCGAAACCAGGTAGCACAGATACGCAGTATTTT
v_call: TRBV7-6; clone_size: .; j_call: TRBJ1-2; d_call: .; cdr3_aa: CASSLQGRGGYGYTF; cdr3_nt: TGTGCCAGCAGCTTACAGGGCCGGGGAGGCTATGGCTACACCTTC
v_call: TRBV20-1; clone_size: .; j_call: TRBJ2-5; d_call: TRBD1; cdr3_aa: CSASWDRGQETQYF; cdr3_nt: TGCAGTGCTAGTTGGGACAGGGGTCAAGAGACCCAGTACTTC
v_call: TRBV29-1; clone_size: few; j_call: TRBJ2-7; d_call: TRBD1; cdr3_aa: CSVDGTGGYEQYF; cdr3_nt: TGCAGCGTGGACGGGACAGGGGGCTACGAGCAGTACTTC